This is a list of T cell receptor beta chains from one sample in a study of shared clonotypes between healthy human individuals. Produced via immunoSEQ multiplex PCR; TCRdb's table is partial and in-frame only. This sample has millions of clones; around nine tenths occur once, and the top ten carry around 0.14%. The sample consisted of naive CD4+ T cells sorted from blood. The receptors were gathered from a man aged 18 to 30 in good health. CDR3s include the opening cysteine and the closing phenylalanine or tryptophan. The order of the fields is clone size, J gene, V gene, D gene, CDR3 DNA, CDR3 protein. The D gene is left open where the match is weak. The size field is filled for only some rows; it gives once, few, many or a size class.

.	TRBJ2-6	TRBV2	.	TGTGCCAGCAAAGGGGTTTCTGGGGCCAACGTCCTGACTTTC	CASKGVSGANVLTF
once	TRBJ2-3	TRBV7-2	TRBD2	TGTGCCAGCAGCTGGGGGACTAGCGGGAGGGCCGCAGATACGCAGTATTTT	CASSWGTSGRAADTQYF
.	TRBJ2-3	TRBV7-3	.	TGTGCCAGCAGCTTGCCCTACACAGATACGCAGTATTTT	CASSLPYTDTQYF
.	TRBJ2-7	TRBV2	TRBD1	TGTGCCAGCAGTGGGGACAGGAAGTCCTACGAGCAGTACTTC	CASSGDRKSYEQYF
.	TRBJ2-3	TRBV10-1	.	TGCGCCAGCAGTGGTTCAGCACAGGGTACGCAGTATTTT	CASSGSAQGTQYF
few	TRBJ1-1	TRBV5-4	TRBD1	TGTGCCAGCAACTCAGGGGGCGGGGACACTGAAGCTTTCTTT	CASNSGGGDTEAFF
few	TRBJ2-7	TRBV5-1	.	TGCGCCAGCAGCTTGGAGGGTAGCTCCTACGAGCAGTACTTC	CASSLEGSSYEQYF
.	TRBJ1-6	TRBV6-1	.	TGTGCCAGCATGGGACTGATCTATAATTCACCCCTCCACTTT	CASMGLIYNSPLHF
.	TRBJ2-7	TRBV2	.	TGTGCCAGCAGTGGACCGGGACTGGGGCAGTACTTC	CASSGPGLGQYF
.	TRBJ1-6	TRBV4-3	.	TGCGCCAGCAGCCAAGGTACACAGAAGCCTTCACCCCTCCACTTT	CASSQGTQKPSPLHF
once	TRBJ1-1	TRBV20-1	.	TGCAGTGCATTCGGTGGGACTGAAGCTTTCTTT	CSAFGGTEAFF
.	TRBJ2-1	TRBV11-3	.	TGTGCCAGCAGCACCGGGACTTACAGCTCCTACAATGAGCAGTTCTTC	CASSTGTYSSYNEQFF
.	TRBJ1-2	TRBV30	.	TGTGCCTGGAAGACTTTCCTTACCGGCTACACCTTC	CAWKTFLTGYTF
.	TRBJ2-3	TRBV27	TRBD2	TGTGCCAGCAGCCCTCCTTCGGGACTAGCGGGATTAAAAGATACGCAGTATTTT	CASSPPSGLAGLKDTQYF
.	TRBJ1-4	TRBV30	.	TGTGCCTGGAGTGTACGGGGGACACCCGATGAAAAACTGTTTTTT	CAWSVRGTPDEKLFF
.	TRBJ2-2	TRBV19	.	TGTGCCAGTAGTCCAACAGGGCGGGGCACCGGGGAGCTGTTTTTT	CASSPTGRGTGELFF
.	TRBJ1-1	TRBV5-6	.	TGTGCCAGCTGTTTGGGTTGGACCACGAACACTGAAGCTTTCTTT	CASCLGWTTNTEAFF
.	TRBJ2-5	TRBV18	.	TGTGCCAGCTCGCCTCGGGCGAAATCGAGGGAGACCCAGTACTTC	CASSPRAKSRETQYF
.	TRBJ1-5	TRBV6-5	.	TGTGCCAGCAGTTACGTCGGGGATCAGCCCCAGCATTTT	CASSYVGDQPQHF
.	TRBJ2-7	TRBV6-1	.	TGTGCCAGCAGTTCTGGGCCAGGTCCCTACGAGCAGTACTTC	CASSSGPGPYEQYF
.	TRBJ2-2	TRBV6-1	TRBD1	TGTGCCACCCAGGCCGGGACAGCGGACACCGGGGAGCTGTTTTTT	CATQAGTADTGELFF
once	TRBJ1-2	TRBV4-1	.	TGCGCCAGCAGCCAATCACAGAACTATGGCTACACCTTC	CASSQSQNYGYTF
few	TRBJ2-2	TRBV7-3	.	TGTGCCAGCAGCTCGGACAGTAACACCGGGGAGCTGTTTTTT	CASSSDSNTGELFF
.	TRBJ2-3	TRBV10-3	TRBD2	TGTGCCACCGGGACTAGCGCCACAGATACGCAGTATTTT	CATGTSATDTQYF
.	TRBJ1-5	TRBV6-1	TRBD1	TGTGCCAGCAGTGAAGGTTACAGGGGGCTGAATCAGCCCCAGCATTTT	CASSEGYRGLNQPQHF
.	TRBJ2-7	TRBV27	.	TGTGCCAGCAGTCCGGACGGCGGGGTATACGAGCAGTACTTC	CASSPDGGVYEQYF
.	TRBJ1-6	TRBV11-2	.	TGTGCCAGCAGCCCCGGTGGACAGACAAACTCACCCCTCCACTTT	CASSPGGQTNSPLHF
.	TRBJ2-1	TRBV7-2	TRBD2	TGTGCCAGCAGCACCTGGACTAGCGGGTACAATGAGCAGTTCTTC	CASSTWTSGYNEQFF
.	TRBJ1-2	TRBV7-2	.	TGTGCCAGCAGCCCGGGACGGATTTATGGCTACACCTTC	CASSPGRIYGYTF
.	TRBJ1-5	TRBV5-6	.	TGTGCCAGCAGCTTATGGGCAGGAAGTTATAGCAATCAGCCCCAGCATTTT	CASSLWAGSYSNQPQHF
.	TRBJ1-3	TRBV19	.	TGTGCCAGTAGTATATCACAAGGAGGGGCCTTCTCTGGAAACACCATATATTTT	CASSISQGGAFSGNTIYF
few	TRBJ1-1	TRBV30	TRBD1	TGTGCCTGGAGTATTCCAGGGGGTCACACTGAAGCTTTCTTT	CAWSIPGGHTEAFF
.	TRBJ2-7	TRBV10-3	.	TGTGCCATCAAAGGAGCGGACCACTACGAGCAGTACTTC	CAIKGADHYEQYF
.	TRBJ1-1	TRBV10-3	.	TGTGCCATCAGTGAGGGTGTGAACTTGAACACTGAAGCTTTCTTT	CAISEGVNLNTEAFF
once	TRBJ1-4	TRBV28	TRBD1	TGTGCCAGCAGTTTATGGACAGGGTCTGAAAAACTGTTTTTT	CASSLWTGSEKLFF
once	TRBJ1-4	TRBV6-5	.	TGTGCCAGCAGTCCCAAGGGGGGGAGTGAAAAACTGTTTTTT	CASSPKGGSEKLFF